This T cell receptor beta chain was sequenced in a study of T cell responses to AZD1222 COVID-19 vaccine. The study, taken as a whole, reports: Among spike-specific TCRs, nearly half reportedly target unmutated variant regions. Regions 160-218 and 743-854 held dominance among vaccine-associated CD4 TCRs, which spanned spike. Possibly, clonal diversity was underestimated; donors were largely white British and included more females. Baseline seropositivity occurred in only six AZD1222 recipients.

The repertoire was sequenced with immunoSEQ multiplex PCR; TCRdb's copy has only in-frame clones and lacks some. The sample carries tens of thousands of clones, around nine tenths recorded once. Of note for this clone: Its matching antigen is unknown.

The specimen was peripheral blood, collected 28 days after the second dose of the MenACWY control vaccine. This clonotype was obtained from an adult who received the MenACWY meningococcal vaccine as a control.

The CDR3 is CASSISGRAYNEQFF. The CDR3, as DNA: TGTGCCAGCAGCATAAGCGGGAGGGCCTACAATGAGCAGTTCTTC. The rearrangement joins TRBV7-9 to TRBJ2-1, with 10 bases lining up with TRBD2. The CDR3 totals 15 residues. Germline V gene sequence: CDR1 SEHNR, CDR2 FQNEAQ (reference sequence). V lost 5 bases, J lost 2 bases, and 3 bases stayed unmatched.